The 27 T cell receptor beta chains reported below all come from one sample, sequenced in a study of T cells after posttransplantation cyclophosphamide. The repertoire was sequenced with immunoSEQ multiplex PCR; TCRdb's copy has only in-frame clones and lacks some. The top ten hold about 2.5% of the sample, which has tens of thousands of clones, 90% seen once. Cyclophosphamide on days +3 and +4 followed busulfan-fludarabine conditioning and a marrow graft. The sample was PBMCs, taken 62 days after allogeneic stem cell transplant with posttransplant cyclophosphamide. The receptors shown here come from a male patient aged 60-70 years who received an allogeneic stem cell transplant from a related donor and was CMV-positive. Some of the T cells might come from the graft donor.

The gene calls are TRBV5-1 and TRBJ2-7, with 11 bases fitting TRBD1. Germline-derived CDR1 and CDR2 are SGHRS and YFSETQ. CDR3 size: 15 residues. The junction had 5 bases not matched to a gene; V was cut back by 3 bases and J by 3 bases. The chain's CDR3 is CASSSSGTGGYEQYF. The CDR3 nucleotides are TGCGCCAGCAGCTCTTCCGGGACAGGGGGCTACGAGCAGTACTTC.

The chain carries TRBV15 and TRBJ1-2, with 7 bases that match TRBD1. This CDR3 contains 16 residues. In germline, CDR1 is LNHNV, CDR2 YYDKDF (reference sequence). Trimming removed 1 base from V and 3 bases from J; junction bases left unmatched: 8. CDR3 amino acids: CATSRAQGRGDYGYTF. Written as DNA, the CDR3 is TGTGCCACCAGCAGAGCACAAGGCAGGGGGGACTATGGCTACACCTTC.

CDR3: CASGSGQPNQPQHF. The CDR3 nucleotides are TGTGCTAGTGGCTCCGGACAGCCGAATCAGCCCCAGCATTTT. The gene calls are TRBV12-5 and TRBJ1-5, with a weak D call TRBD1 (6 bases). The germline V gene has CDR1 LGHNT and CDR2 FRNRAP. The CDR3 sequence is 14 residues long. Trimming pared 6 bases from V and 4 bases from J, leaving 13 bases between.

The V call is TRBV30, the J call TRBJ1-4, with D maybe TRBD1 (5 bases). CDR1 GTSNPN and CDR2 SVGIG come from the germline V gene (reference sequence). The V end lost 4 bases, the J end lost 8 bases, and 14 bases lay between the germline ends. This CDR3 spans 13 amino acids. The CDR3 nucleotides are TGTGCCTGGAAGGCCAGGGTAAGCGAAAAACTGTTTTTT. Translation: CAWKARVSEKLFF.

V usage is TRBV2 and J usage is TRBJ1-4; perhaps TRBD1 as D (6 bases). Germline V gene lookup returns CDR1 SNHLY and CDR2 FYNNEI. CDR3 length equals 15 residues. V lost 1 base and J lost 3, with 9 bases in between. CDR3 residues: CASSEVGAPNEKLFF. DNA for the CDR3: TGTGCCAGCAGTGAAGTGGGGGCTCCTAATGAAAAACTGTTTTTT.

This rearrangement joins TRBV9 to TRBJ1-1; 9 bases are a match to TRBD1. This CDR3 has 13 amino acids. After removal of 3 bases from V and 11 bases from J, the junction contained 8 bases not matched to a gene. CDR1 and CDR2 from the germline V gene are SGDLS and YYNGEE. The CDR3 sequence is CASSALGQGSAFF. For the CDR3, the DNA is TGTGCCAGCAGCGCCCTAGGACAGGGGTCGGCTTTCTTT.

V usage is TRBV5-1 and J usage is TRBJ2-2; tentative D call: TRBD2 (5 bases). The CDR3 runs 14 residues. V was cut by 10 bases and J by 3 bases, with 16 bases left in between. Germline CDR1 SGHRS, CDR2 YFSETQ. As DNA, the CDR3 is TGCGCCGGCCGGACTGGACTTGACACCGGGGAGCTGTTTTTT. Amino acids: CAGRTGLDTGELFF.

The chain joins TRBV5-1 to TRBJ2-4; no reliable D call. Germline assignment: CDR1 SGHRS and CDR2 YFSETQ. V gave up 2 bases and J gave up 3 bases, with 12 bases separating them. This CDR3 spans 15 amino acids. This CDR3 reads CASSFGQQGKNIQYF. The DNA for the CDR3 is TGCGCCAGCAGCTTTGGGCAGCAAGGCAAAAACATTCAGTACTTC.

This chain uses TRBV27 with TRBJ1-2, with 8 bases matching TRBD1. In germline, CDR1 is MNHEY, CDR2 SMNVEV (reference sequence). This CDR3 has 15 amino acids. V shed 4 bases, J shed 6 bases, and the junction held 10 bases outside the gene matches. This chain's CDR3 is CASSSPSTGVNGYTF. DNA of the CDR3: TGTGCCAGCAGTTCCCCCTCGACAGGGGTAAATGGCTACACCTTC.

The chain uses TRBV4-1 and TRBJ1-2; D might be TRBD1 (5 bases). The CDR3 has 14 residues. Trimming shortened V by 0 bases and J by 6 bases, and 11 bases separated the two germline ends. CDR1 is MGHRA and CDR2 is YSYEKL in the germline V gene. The CDR3, as DNA: TGCGCCAGCAGCCAAGACCAGGGTTGGGATGGCTACACCTTC. Amino acids: CASSQDQGWDGYTF.

The chain recombines TRBV5-8 with TRBJ1-2; no firm D call. The CDR3 is 11 amino acids. Between the trimmed V and J ends, which lost 2 bases and 5 bases, there was a span of 4 bases. Germline V gene data show CDR1 as SGHTS and CDR2 as YDEGEE. The CDR3 sequence: CASSFEYGYTF. Written as DNA, the CDR3 is TGTGCCAGCAGCTTTGAGTATGGCTACACCTTC.

This clone occurred once. This rearrangement joins TRBV27 to TRBJ2-5; a possible D gene is TRBD2 (5 bases). In germline, CDR1 is MNHEY, CDR2 SMNVEV (reference sequence). The V and J ends lost 5 bases and 2 bases respectively, with 15 bases between them. This CDR3 comprises 15 residues. The CDR3 is CASSRYEGSQETQYF. CDR3 DNA: TGTGCCAGCAGTCGATACGAGGGCTCACAAGAGACCCAGTACTTC.

The V gene is TRBV6-1, the J gene TRBJ1-3; 9 nucleotides align to TRBD1. Germline CDR1 and CDR2: MNHNS and SASEGT. The CDR3 covers 14 residues. V shed 6 bases, J shed 2 bases, and the junction held 2 bases outside the gene matches. The CDR3 sequence: CASRGTGTGNTIYF. CDR3 DNA sequence: TGTGCCAGCAGGGGGACAGGGACTGGAAACACCATATATTTT.

CDR3 loop: CASNPGTPPPFF. The CDR3 DNA reads TGTGCCAGTAATCCGGGGACACCCCCTCCTTTCTTT. V is TRBV2 and J is TRBJ1-1; a possible D gene is TRBD1 (6 bases). V was pared by 9 bases and J by 12 bases, with 20 bases between. CDR3 length equals 12 residues. Germline CDR1 SNHLY, CDR2 FYNNEI.

V gene TRBV7-8 combines with J gene TRBJ1-6, with unresolved D. The V gene's germline CDR1 is SGHVS and CDR2 FQNEAQ. V was clipped by 0 bases and J by 7 bases, with 10 bases between them. This CDR3 region has 15 residues. The CDR3 reads CASSLARVSNSPLHF. CDR3 bases: TGTGCCAGCAGCTTAGCGAGGGTCTCGAATTCACCCCTCCACTTT.

This chain connects TRBV6-5 to TRBJ2-1; D might be TRBD2 (5 bases). The CDR3 consists of 14 residues. V was clipped by 5 bases and J by 2 bases, with 10 bases between them. CDR1 MNHEY and CDR2 SVGAGI come from the germline V gene. The CDR3 loop is CASSNPTTYNEQFF. In DNA form, the CDR3 reads TGTGCCAGCAGTAACCCGACTACCTACAATGAGCAGTTCTTC.

V usage is TRBV7-9 and J usage is TRBJ2-2; 7 positions match TRBD1. The CDR3 extends over 15 amino acids. Germline V gene sequence: CDR1 SEHNR, CDR2 FQNEAQ (reference sequence). Trimming removed 6 bases from V and 4 bases from J; junction bases left unmatched: 8. Here the CDR3 reads CASSSRQGSTGELFF. DNA of the CDR3: TGTGCCAGCAGTTCCAGACAGGGCAGCACCGGGGAGCTGTTTTTT.

The genes are TRBV23-1 and TRBJ2-7; D is unresolved. TRBV23-1 is noted as an ORF with a role that remains uncertain. The CDR3 runs 16 residues. V was pared by 0 bases and J by 4 bases, with 16 bases between. The CDR3 sequence: CASSQSKPRILYEQYV. The CDR3 bases are TGCGCCAGCAGTCAATCGAAACCCAGGATATTATACGAGCAGTACGTC.

The genes are TRBV7-9 and TRBJ1-6; D unclear. Germline V gene lookup returns CDR1 SEHNR and CDR2 FQNEAQ (reference sequence). The V end was cut by 4 bases, the J end by 4 bases, with 20 bases between. The CDR3 is 18 residues long. The CDR3 loop reads CASSSALRIQTYNSPLHF. The CDR3 DNA follows: TGTGCCAGCAGCTCCGCGCTAAGAATACAGACATATAATTCACCCCTCCACTTT.

V gene TRBV7-9 combines with J gene TRBJ2-1, with D perhaps TRBD2 (6 bases). The germline gives CDR1 SEHNR, CDR2 FQNEAQ (reference sequence). The CDR3 runs 13 residues. The V end was cut by 8 bases, the J end by 3 bases, with 11 bases between. The CDR3 here is CASQLGGYNEQFF. In DNA form, the CDR3 reads TGTGCCAGCCAACTCGGGGGCTACAATGAGCAGTTCTTC.

This sequence joins TRBV27 and TRBJ2-7; tentative D call: TRBD1 (6 bases). In germline, CDR1 is MNHEY, CDR2 SMNVEV (reference sequence). V lost 8 bases and J lost 0, with 11 bases in between. The CDR3 consists of 13 residues. This CDR3 is CASRDTYSYEQYF. The CDR3 DNA reads as TGTGCCAGCCGGGACACCTACTCCTACGAGCAGTACTTC.

The chain carries TRBV2 and TRBJ2-7; 8 bases line up with TRBD1. The CDR3 extends over 15 amino acids. Germline values: CDR1 SNHLY, CDR2 FYNNEI. J lost 3 bases, V lost 5 bases, and 9 bases had no gene match. The CDR3 region has the DNA TGTGCCAGCAGTCCTCAGGGGGCTCTATTCTACGAGCAGTACTTC. Translating gives CASSPQGALFYEQYF.

This clone has only a few counts. The CDR3 is CASSPDRGEKLFF. The CDR3 DNA reads TGTGCCAGCAGTCCTGACAGGGGAGAAAAACTGTTTTTT. The chain links TRBV6-1 to TRBJ1-4, with 8 nucleotides matching TRBD1. The CDR3 has 13 amino acids. Germline-derived CDR1 and CDR2 are MNHNS and SASEGT. J lost 8 bases, V lost 5 bases, and 4 bases had no gene match.

CDR3 loop: CASSLRARGFSNQPQHF. For the CDR3, the DNA is TGTGCCAGCAGCTTAAGGGCTCGGGGGTTTAGCAATCAGCCCCAGCATTTT. The rearrangement joins TRBV11-3 to TRBJ1-5, with D possibly matching TRBD1 (5 bases). In germline, CDR1 is SGHNT, CDR2 YENEEA. V was shortened by 2 bases and J by 0 bases, with 14 bases between the two germline ends. The CDR3 sequence is 17 residues long.

To note about this clone: This CDR3 is also generated by other DNA sequences in the sample. This CDR3 is CASNDGGTDSGNTIYF. The CDR3 DNA reads as TGCGCCAGCAACGACGGAGGGACCGACTCTGGAAACACCATATATTTT. The gene calls are TRBV5-1 and TRBJ1-3; a possible D gene is TRBD1 (5 bases). The germline V and J ends were trimmed by 6 bases and 0 bases, with 16 bases remaining between them. CDR3 length: 16 residues. The germline CDR1 and CDR2 sequences are SGHRS and YFSETQ.

The chain carries TRBV28 and TRBJ1-6; possible D gene TRBD1, 5 bases. The CDR3 sequence is 15 residues long. The germline V and J ends were trimmed by 4 bases and 6 bases, with 13 bases remaining between them. Germline values: CDR1 MDHEN, CDR2 SYDVKM. In DNA form, the CDR3 reads TGTGCCAGCAGTTACCACCGGGACTTTAATTCACCCCTCCACTTT. This sequence encodes CASSYHRDFNSPLHF.

The chain carries TRBV19 and TRBJ2-1; 12 bases match TRBD2. Germline V lookup: CDR1 LNHDA, CDR2 SQIVND (reference sequence). The CDR3 totals 16 residues. Germline trimming cut 2 bases from V and 6 bases from J; bases unmatched to any gene: 5. The CDR3 DNA follows: TGTGCCAGTAGTATAACACTAGCGGGGGGCGTCAATGAGCAGTTCTTC. As protein: CASSITLAGGVNEQFF.